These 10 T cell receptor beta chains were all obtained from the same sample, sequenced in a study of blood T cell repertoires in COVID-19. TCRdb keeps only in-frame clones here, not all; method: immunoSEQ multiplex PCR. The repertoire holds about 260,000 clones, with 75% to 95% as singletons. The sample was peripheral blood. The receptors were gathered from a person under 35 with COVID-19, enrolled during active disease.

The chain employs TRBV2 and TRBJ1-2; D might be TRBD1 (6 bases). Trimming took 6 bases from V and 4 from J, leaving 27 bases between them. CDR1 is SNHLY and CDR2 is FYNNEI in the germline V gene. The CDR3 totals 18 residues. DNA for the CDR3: TGTGCCAGCAGCGCTTGGACAGCTGTGATTCCCGATTCCTATGGCTACACCTTC. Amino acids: CASSAWTAVIPDSYGYTF. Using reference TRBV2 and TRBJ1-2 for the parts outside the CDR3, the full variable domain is EPEVTQTPSHQVTQMGQEVILRCVPISNHLYFYWYRQILGQKVEFLVSFYNNEISEKSEIFDDQFSVERPDGSNFTLKIRSTKLEDSAMYFCASSAWTAVIPDSYGYTFGSGTRLTVV.

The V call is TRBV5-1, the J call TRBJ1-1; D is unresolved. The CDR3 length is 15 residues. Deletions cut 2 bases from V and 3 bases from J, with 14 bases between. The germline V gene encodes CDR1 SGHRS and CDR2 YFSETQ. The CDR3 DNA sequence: TGCGCCAGCAGCTTAATAATTGGAGCGGACACTGAAGCTTTCTTT. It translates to CASSLIIGADTEAFF.

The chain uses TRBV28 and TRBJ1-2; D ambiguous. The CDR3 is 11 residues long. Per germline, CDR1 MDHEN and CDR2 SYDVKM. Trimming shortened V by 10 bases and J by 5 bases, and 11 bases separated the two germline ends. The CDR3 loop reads CATFESYGYTF. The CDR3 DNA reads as TGTGCCACGTTCGAGTCATATGGCTACACCTTC.

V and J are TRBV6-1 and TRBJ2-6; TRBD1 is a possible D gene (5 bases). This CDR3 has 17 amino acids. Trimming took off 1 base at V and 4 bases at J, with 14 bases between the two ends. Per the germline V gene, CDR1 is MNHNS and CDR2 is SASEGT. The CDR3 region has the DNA TGTGCCAGCAGTGAAGAGGAAGGGGTGCTCGGGGCCAACGTCCTGACTTTC. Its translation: CASSEEEGVLGANVLTF.

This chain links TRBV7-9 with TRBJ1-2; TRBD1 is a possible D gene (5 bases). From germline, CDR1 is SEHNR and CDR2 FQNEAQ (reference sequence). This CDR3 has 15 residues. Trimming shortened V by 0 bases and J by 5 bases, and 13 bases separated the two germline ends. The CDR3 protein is CASSLASGHSYGYTF. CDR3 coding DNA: TGTGCCAGCAGCTTAGCGAGTGGACACAGTTATGGCTACACCTTC.

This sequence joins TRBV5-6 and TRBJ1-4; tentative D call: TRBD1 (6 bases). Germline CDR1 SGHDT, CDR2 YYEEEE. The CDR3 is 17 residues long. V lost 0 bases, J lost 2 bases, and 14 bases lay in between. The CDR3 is CASSLGFGQGTNEKLFF. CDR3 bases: TGTGCCAGCAGCTTGGGTTTTGGGCAGGGGACTAATGAAAAACTGTTTTTT.

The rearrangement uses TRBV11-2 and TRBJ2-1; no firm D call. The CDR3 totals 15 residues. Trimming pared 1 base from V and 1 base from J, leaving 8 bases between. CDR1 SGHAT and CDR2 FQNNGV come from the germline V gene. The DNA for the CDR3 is TGTGCCAGCAGCTTAGTTAGAGAGTCCTACAATGAGCAGTTCTTC. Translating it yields CASSLVRESYNEQFF. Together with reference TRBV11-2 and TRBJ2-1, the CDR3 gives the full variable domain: EAGVAQSPRYKIIEKRQSVAFWCNPISGHATLYWYQQILGQGPKLLIQFQNNGVVDDSQLPKDRFSAERLKGVDSTLKIQPAKLEDSAVYLCASSLVRESYNEQFFGPGTRLTVL.

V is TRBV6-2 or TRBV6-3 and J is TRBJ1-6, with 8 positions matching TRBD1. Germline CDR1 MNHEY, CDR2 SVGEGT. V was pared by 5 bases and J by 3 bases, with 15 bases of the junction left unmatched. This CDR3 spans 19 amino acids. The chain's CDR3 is CASSTISTGQGDYNSPLHF. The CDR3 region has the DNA TGTGCCAGCAGTACAATCTCTACAGGACAGGGTGACTATAATTCACCCCTCCACTTT.

The CDR3 spells CATSSRRDRVNEQFF. Written as DNA, the CDR3 is TGTGCCACCAGCTCCCGCCGGGACAGGGTAAATGAGCAGTTCTTC. The rearrangement links TRBV15 to TRBJ2-1; TRBD1 matches 9 bases. CDR3 length equals 15 residues. The V gene's germline CDR1 is LNHNV and CDR2 YYDKDF (reference sequence). With 5 bases clipped from V and 7 bases from J, the junction kept 9 bases outside the gene matches.

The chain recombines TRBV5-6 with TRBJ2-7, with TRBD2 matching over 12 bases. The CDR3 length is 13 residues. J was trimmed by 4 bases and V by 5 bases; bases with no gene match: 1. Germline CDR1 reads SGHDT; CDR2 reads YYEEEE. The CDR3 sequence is CASRTSGSYEQYF. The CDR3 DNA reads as TGTGCCAGCAGGACTAGCGGGAGTTACGAGCAGTACTTC.